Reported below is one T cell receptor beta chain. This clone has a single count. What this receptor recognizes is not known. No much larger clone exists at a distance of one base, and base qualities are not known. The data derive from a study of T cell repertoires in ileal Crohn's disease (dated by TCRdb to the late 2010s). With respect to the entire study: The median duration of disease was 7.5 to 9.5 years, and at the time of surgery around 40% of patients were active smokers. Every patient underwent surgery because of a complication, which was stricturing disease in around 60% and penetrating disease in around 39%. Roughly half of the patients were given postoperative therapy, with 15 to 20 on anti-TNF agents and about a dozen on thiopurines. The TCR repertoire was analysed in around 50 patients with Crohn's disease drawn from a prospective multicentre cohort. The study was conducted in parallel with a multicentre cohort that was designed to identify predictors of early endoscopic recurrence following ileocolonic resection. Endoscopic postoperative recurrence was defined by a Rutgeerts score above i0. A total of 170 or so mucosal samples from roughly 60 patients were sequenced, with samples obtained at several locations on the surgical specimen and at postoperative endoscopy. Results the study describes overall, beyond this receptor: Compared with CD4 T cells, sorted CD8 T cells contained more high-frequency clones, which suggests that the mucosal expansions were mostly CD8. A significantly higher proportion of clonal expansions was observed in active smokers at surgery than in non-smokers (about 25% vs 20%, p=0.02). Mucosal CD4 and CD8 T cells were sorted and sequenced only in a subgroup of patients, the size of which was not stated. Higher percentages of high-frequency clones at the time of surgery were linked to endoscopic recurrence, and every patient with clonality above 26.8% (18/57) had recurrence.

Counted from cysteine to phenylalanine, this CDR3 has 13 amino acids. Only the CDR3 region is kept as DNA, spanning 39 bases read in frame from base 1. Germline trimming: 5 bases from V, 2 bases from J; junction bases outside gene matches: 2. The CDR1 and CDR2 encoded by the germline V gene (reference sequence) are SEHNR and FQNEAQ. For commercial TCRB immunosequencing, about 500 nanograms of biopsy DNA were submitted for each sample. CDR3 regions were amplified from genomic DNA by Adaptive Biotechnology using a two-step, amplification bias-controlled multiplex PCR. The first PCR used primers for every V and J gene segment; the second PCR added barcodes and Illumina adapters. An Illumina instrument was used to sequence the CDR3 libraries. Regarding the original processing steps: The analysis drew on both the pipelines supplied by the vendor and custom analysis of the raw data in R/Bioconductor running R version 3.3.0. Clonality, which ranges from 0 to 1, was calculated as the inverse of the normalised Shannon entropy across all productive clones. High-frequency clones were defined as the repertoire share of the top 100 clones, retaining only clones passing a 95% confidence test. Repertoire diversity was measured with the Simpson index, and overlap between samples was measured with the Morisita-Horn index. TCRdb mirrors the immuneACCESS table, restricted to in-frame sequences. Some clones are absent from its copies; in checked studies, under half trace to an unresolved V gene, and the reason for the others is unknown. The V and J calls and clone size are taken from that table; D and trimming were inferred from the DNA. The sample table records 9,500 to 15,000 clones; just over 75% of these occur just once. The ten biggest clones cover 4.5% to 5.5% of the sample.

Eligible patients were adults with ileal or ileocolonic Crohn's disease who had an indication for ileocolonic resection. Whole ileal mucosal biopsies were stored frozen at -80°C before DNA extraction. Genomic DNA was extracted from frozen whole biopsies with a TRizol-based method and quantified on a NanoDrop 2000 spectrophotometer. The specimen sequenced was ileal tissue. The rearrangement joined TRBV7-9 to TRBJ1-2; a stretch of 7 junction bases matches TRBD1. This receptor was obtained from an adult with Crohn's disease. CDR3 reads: CASSPGQNYGYTF. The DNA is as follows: TGTGCCAGCAGCCCGGGACAGAACTATGGCTACACCTTC.